The 12 T cell receptor beta chains reported below all come from one sample, sequenced in a study of PD-L1 blockade in urothelial cancer. The time point: pretreatment peripheral blood. TCRdb keeps only in-frame clones here, not all; method: immunoSEQ multiplex PCR. Of roughly 52,000 clones in the sample, 79% were seen once. Specimen: PBMCs, collected around atezolizumab (anti-PD-L1) treatment. The receptors originated from a man between 65 and 80 years old with urothelial cancer.

V gene TRBV5-1 combines with J gene TRBJ2-3, with D possibly matching TRBD2 (6 bases). The V end lost 5 bases, the J end lost 2 bases, and 21 bases lay between the germline ends. In germline, CDR1 is SGHRS, CDR2 YFSETQ. CDR3 length equals 17 residues. CDR3 protein: CASSPPSGDGVTDTQYF. The CDR3, as DNA: TGCGCCAGCAGTCCTCCTTCGGGGGATGGGGTCACAGATACGCAGTATTTT.

This sequence joins TRBV5-1 and TRBJ2-1; D may be TRBD2 (6 bases). The CDR3 is 13 residues long. Germline V gene sequence: CDR1 SGHRS, CDR2 YFSETQ. The V end lost 4 bases, the J end lost 5 bases, and 10 bases lay between the germline ends. This CDR3 is CASSPGVDNEQFF. The CDR3 DNA is TGCGCCAGCAGCCCGGGAGTCGACAATGAGCAGTTCTTC.

V gene TRBV6-5 combines with J gene TRBJ2-7; 10 positions agree with TRBD1. Germline V lookup: CDR1 MNHEY, CDR2 SVGAGI. The CDR3 runs 15 residues. After removal of 6 bases from V and 0 bases from J, the junction contained 5 bases not matched to a gene. The CDR3 sequence: CASRTGTGVSYEQYF. In nucleotides, the CDR3 is TGTGCCAGCAGAACGGGGACAGGGGTCTCCTACGAGCAGTACTTC.

The chain is built from TRBV30 and TRBJ1-3; 7 positions match TRBD1. CDR1 is GTSNPN, CDR2 SVGIG, per germline (reference sequence). V lost 3 bases, J lost 3 bases, and 5 bases stayed unmatched. CDR3 length: 14 residues. The CDR3 coding sequence is TGTGCCTGGAGAGGGGGCTGGATTGGAAACACCATATATTTT. Its translation: CAWRGGWIGNTIYF.

This chain connects TRBV14 to TRBJ2-7; 7 nucleotides agree with TRBD1. The germline gives CDR1 SGHDN, CDR2 FVKESK. V was pared by 6 bases and J by 2 bases, with 10 bases of the junction left unmatched. The CDR3 is made up of 15 amino acids. In nucleotides, the CDR3 is TGTGCCAGCAGTCCGATAGGGACAGCGCCCTACGAGCAGTACTTC. Translating it yields CASSPIGTAPYEQYF.

The CDR3 loop reads CASSFGTSGEGEQYF. Written as DNA, the CDR3 is TGTGCCAGCAGCTTCGGGACTAGCGGTGAGGGCGAGCAGTACTTC. The chain employs TRBV11-1 and TRBJ2-7, with 11 bases fitting TRBD2. Germline V CDR1 and CDR2: SGHAT, FQDESV (reference sequence). CDR3 size: 15 residues. V shed 3 bases and J 6 bases; nucleotides not matched to a gene: 7.

The V call is TRBV11-2, the J call TRBJ2-7, with 7 nucleotides matching TRBD1. The CDR3 totals 14 residues. CDR1 is SGHAT, CDR2 FQNNGV, per germline. Unmatched junction bases numbered 8, after V lost 2 bases and J lost 7 bases. In DNA form, the CDR3 reads TGTGCCAGCAGCTTATATAAAGGGGGCGGTGAGCAGTACTTC. Residues: CASSLYKGGGEQYF.

The V and J genes are TRBV28 and TRBJ1-5; 8 nucleotides line up with TRBD1. Germline V gene lookup returns CDR1 MDHEN and CDR2 SYDVKM. V lost 6 bases, J lost 3 bases, and 7 bases stayed unmatched. The CDR3 totals 15 residues. The CDR3 DNA sequence: TGTGCCAGCAGACGAGGACAGGGCTACAATCAGCCCCAGCATTTT. Encoded protein: CASRRGQGYNQPQHF.

The V call is TRBV5-1, the J call TRBJ1-4; D is perhaps TRBD1 (6 bases). The CDR3 consists of 16 residues. CDR1 is SGHRS, CDR2 YFSETQ, per germline. Trimming stripped 0 bases from V and 5 bases from J, with 14 bases between. The CDR3 sequence: CASSLVLGAQNEKLFF. The CDR3 bases are TGCGCCAGCAGCTTGGTGTTGGGGGCCCAAAATGAAAAACTGTTTTTT.

The CDR3 reads CASSEASGTRIYNEQFF. CDR3 DNA: TGTGCCAGCAGTGAAGCTTCTGGGACTAGGATATACAATGAGCAGTTCTTC. The chain joins TRBV6-1 to TRBJ2-1; 8 positions match TRBD2. This CDR3 is built from 17 residues. Trimming removed 0 bases from V and 4 bases from J; junction bases left unmatched: 8. Germline V gives CDR1 MNHNS, CDR2 SASEGT.

The rearrangement joins TRBV4-1 to TRBJ1-2; D may be TRBD1 (6 bases). The CDR3 consists of 15 residues. From germline, CDR1 is MGHRA and CDR2 YSYEKL. The V and J ends lost 1 base and 3 bases respectively, with 12 bases between them. For the CDR3, the DNA is TGCGCCAGCAGCCAAGTGGTTGCAGGGGACTATGGCTACACCTTC. Residues: CASSQVVAGDYGYTF.

The V gene is TRBV19, the J gene TRBJ1-4; D gene uncertain. Germline V gene lookup returns CDR1 LNHDA and CDR2 SQIVND (reference sequence). V was trimmed by 0 bases and J by 11 bases, leaving 13 bases between them. The CDR3 is 14 residues long. The CDR3 reads CASSIDHNMKKLFF. The CDR3 DNA reads as TGTGCCAGTAGTATAGATCACAACATGAAGAAACTGTTTTTT. The full variable domain, with the rest looked up from reference TRBV19 and TRBJ1-4, is DGGITQSPKYLFRKEGQNVTLSCEQNLNHDAMYWYRQDPGQGLRLIYYSQIVNDFQKGDIAEGYSVSREKKESFPLTVTSAQKNPTAFYLCASSIDHNMKKLFFGSGTQLSVL.